These T cell receptor beta chains were read from a single sample in a study of blood T cell repertoires in COVID-19. The data were produced by immunoSEQ multiplex PCR, yet TCRdb's version contains in-frame clones alone and is incomplete. The data show a few hundred thousand clones, 70% to 90% seen once. Sequenced sample: PBMCs or T cells enriched from blood (not recorded which). These receptors came from a woman aged 30 to 39 who had recovered from COVID-19. Both conserved end residues are part of each CDR3. A D gene is named only where the DNA matches it firmly. Expanded clones get a size class; other rows say once, few or many, or leave the size out.

d_gene	abundance	j_gene	v_gene	len	CDR3aa	CDR3nt
-	-	TRBJ2-3	TRBV4-1	16	CASSQQGRVDTDTQYF	TGCGCCAGCAGCCAACAGGGCAGGGTTGACACAGATACGCAGTATTTT
-	once	TRBJ2-7	TRBV3-1/TRBV3-2	13	CASSLTENYEQYF	TGTGCCAGCAGCCTTACCGAGAACTACGAGCAGTACTTC
-	-	TRBJ1-4	TRBV28	14	CASGGVATNEKLFF	TGTGCCAGCGGGGGCGTGGCAACTAATGAAAAACTGTTTTTT
-	-	TRBJ1-1	TRBV12-3/TRBV12-4	10	CASPMSPAFF	TGTGCCAGTCCTATGAGCCCAGCTTTCTTT
TRBD1	-	TRBJ1-6	TRBV28	21	CASSYLRRDRERWLYNSPLHF	TGTGCCAGCAGTTACCTTAGGAGGGACAGGGAAAGATGGTTATATAATTCACCCCTCCACTTT
-	-	TRBJ1-1	TRBV6-5	15	CASSYRSQRNTEAFF	TGTGCCAGCAGTTACCGCTCACAGAGGAACACTGAAGCTTTCTTT
-	many	TRBJ1-2	TRBV28	10	CASSSVGYTF	TGTGCCAGCAGTTCAGTTGGCTACACCTTC
TRBD2	-	TRBJ2-1	TRBV4-1	16	CASSQVSSGSPAEQFF	TGCGCCAGCAGCCAAGTGTCTAGCGGGAGCCCGGCTGAGCAGTTCTTC
TRBD2	once	TRBJ2-3	TRBV24-1	17	CATSDLISGGAADTQYF	TGTGCCACCAGTGACTTAATTAGCGGGGGGGCGGCAGATACGCAGTATTTT
TRBD2	-	TRBJ2-7	TRBV7-9	15	CASSLLAGEVGEQYF	TGTGCCAGCAGCTTATTAGCGGGAGAGGTTGGGGAGCAGTACTTC
-	-	TRBJ2-5	TRBV9	14	CASSPLGGRETQYF	TGTGCCAGCAGCCCCCTGGGGGGGCGCGAGACCCAGTACTTC
TRBD1	-	TRBJ1-2	TRBV28	14	CASSQGARDYGYTF	TGTGCCAGTTCCCAGGGGGCGAGGGACTATGGCTACACCTTC
-	-	TRBJ1-1	TRBV5-1	14	CASSLRGGETEAFF	TGCGCCAGCAGCTTGCGGGGGGGCGAAACTGAAGCTTTCTTT
TRBD1	-	TRBJ1-3	TRBV29-1	14	CSVKQGSSGNTIYF	TGCAGCGTGAAACAGGGGTCCTCTGGAAACACCATATATTTT
-	-	TRBJ1-6	TRBV5-1	16	CASSLGLARFGSPLHF	TGCGCCAGCAGCTTGGGTTTGGCCAGGTTTGGTTCACCCCTCCACTTT
TRBD1	once	TRBJ2-5	TRBV18	15	CASSPQNRGKETQYF	TGTGCCAGCTCACCACAGAACAGGGGGAAAGAGACCCAGTACTTC
-	-	TRBJ1-2	TRBV6-5	14	CASSYSGHPYGYTF	TGTGCCAGCAGTTACTCGGGACATCCCTATGGCTACACCTTC
-	-	TRBJ2-2	TRBV19	14	CASSIWGVNGELFF	TGTGCCAGTAGTATTTGGGGAGTCAACGGGGAGCTGTTTTTT
-	-	TRBJ2-1	TRBV5-1	16	CASSFRGQSSYNEQFF	TGCGCCAGCAGCTTCAGGGGCCAAAGCTCCTACAATGAGCAGTTCTTC
-	-	TRBJ1-2	TRBV28	13	CASSIFIQYGYTF	TGTGCCAGCAGTATTTTTATCCAGTATGGCTACACCTTC
-	-	TRBJ1-1	TRBV7-9	14	CASIPGGAKTEAFF	TGTGCCAGCATTCCCGGGGGGGCTAAGACTGAAGCTTTCTTT
-	-	TRBJ2-3	TRBV15	17	CATSRGPPGSSTDTQYF	TGTGCCACCAGCAGAGGCCCCCCCGGGTCAAGCACAGATACGCAGTATTTT
-	many	TRBJ2-1	TRBV27	16	CASIPTSSSSYNEQFF	TGTGCCAGCATACCTACTAGCTCGAGCTCCTACAATGAGCAGTTCTTC
-	-	TRBJ2-6	TRBV6-5	15	CASSYRGTGANVLTF	TGTGCCAGCAGTTACCGGGGTACCGGGGCCAACGTCCTGACTTTC
TRBD2	once	TRBJ2-7	TRBV9	15	CASSVGLASIYEQYF	TGTGCCAGCAGCGTTGGACTAGCGAGTATCTACGAGCAGTACTTC
TRBD2	-	TRBJ2-5	TRBV5-1	18	CASSLKGLAGLIGETQYF	TGCGCCAGCAGCTTGAAGGGACTAGCGGGGCTAATTGGGGAGACCCAGTACTTC
-	-	TRBJ2-1	TRBV29-1	13	CSAQSWGGNEQFF	TGCAGCGCCCAGAGTTGGGGAGGTAATGAGCAGTTCTTC
TRBD1	once	TRBJ2-1	TRBV7-8	16	CASSLVVGDSENEQFF	TGTGCCAGCAGCTTAGTCGTTGGGGACAGTGAGAATGAGCAGTTCTTC
TRBD2	-	TRBJ2-1	TRBV27	14	CASGPAGTINEQFF	TGTGCCAGCGGTCCAGCGGGAACTATCAATGAGCAGTTCTTC
-	-	TRBJ1-2	TRBV19	16	CASRGLIGADNYGYTF	TGTGCCAGTAGAGGGCTTATAGGGGCGGACAACTATGGCTACACCTTC
TRBD2	-	TRBJ2-7	TRBV29-1	17	CSVKARLAGHSSYEQYF	TGCAGCGTTAAAGCCAGACTAGCGGGGCATAGCTCCTACGAGCAGTACTTC
-	-	TRBJ2-7	TRBV2	16	CASSETPASPSYEQYF	TGTGCCAGCAGTGAAACCCCCGCTAGCCCGTCCTACGAGCAGTACTTC
TRBD2	-	TRBJ2-7	TRBV3-1/TRBV3-2	15	CASSPSGRRTYEQYF	TGTGCCAGCAGCCCAAGCGGGAGGAGGACCTACGAGCAGTACTTC
-	-	TRBJ1-2	TRBV4-1	14	CASSQGGGSDGYTF	TGCGCCAGCAGCCAAGGTGGAGGGAGTGATGGCTACACCTTC
TRBD1	-	TRBJ2-5	TRBV7-9	16	CASSLARGTGSETQYF	TGTGCCAGCAGCTTAGCGCGAGGGACAGGGTCGGAGACCCAGTACTTC
-	-	TRBJ2-7	TRBV10-3	15	CAISEKTVLSYEQYF	TGTGCCATCAGTGAGAAGACAGTTCTTTCCTACGAGCAGTACTTC
TRBD1	-	TRBJ1-4	TRBV2	16	CASSEDTDRVYEKLFF	TGTGCCAGCAGTGAAGATACGGACAGGGTATACGAAAAACTGTTTTTT
-	-	TRBJ2-7	TRBV28	16	CASSQTVSWASYEQYF	TGTGCCAGCAGCCAGACAGTCTCCTGGGCCTCCTACGAGCAGTACTTC
-	-	TRBJ2-7	TRBV4-1	14	CASSLRVSYYEQYF	TGCGCCAGCAGCCTCCGGGTCAGCTACTACGAGCAGTACTTC
TRBD2	few	TRBJ2-1	TRBV19	14	CASSIAGGPREQFF	TGTGCCAGTAGTATTGCGGGAGGGCCACGTGAGCAGTTCTTC
TRBD1	once	TRBJ2-7	TRBV10-1	13	CASSLDRVGEQYF	TGCGCCAGCAGCTTGGACAGGGTCGGCGAGCAGTACTTC
-	-	TRBJ1-2	TRBV20-1	13	CSASLQEDYGYTF	TGCAGTGCTAGTCTTCAGGAGGACTATGGCTACACCTTC
TRBD2	-	TRBJ2-5	TRBV24-1	15	CATSDPGRGGETQYF	TGTGCCACCAGTGACCCAGGACGGGGAGGGGAGACCCAGTACTTC
-	-	TRBJ2-1	TRBV9	15	CASSVVPGAYNEQFF	TGTGCCAGCAGCGTAGTCCCGGGAGCCTACAATGAGCAGTTCTTC
-	-	TRBJ1-3	TRBV18	15	CASSPQTGTGNTIYF	TGTGCCAGCTCACCCCAGACAGGAACTGGAAACACCATATATTTT
TRBD1	-	TRBJ1-1	TRBV11-2	13	CASSRDRFIEAFF	TGTGCCAGCAGCCGGGACAGGTTTATAGAAGCTTTCTTT
-	once	TRBJ2-3	TRBV10-3	16	CAISPWAGKSTDTQYF	TGTGCCATCAGTCCCTGGGCGGGCAAAAGCACAGATACGCAGTATTTT
TRBD1	few	TRBJ2-7	TRBV27	16	CASSSGWGQSSYEQYF	TGTGCCAGCAGTTCGGGGTGGGGACAGTCGTCCTACGAGCAGTACTTC
-	-	TRBJ1-4	TRBV6-5	16	CASSYSWQETNEKLFF	TGTGCCAGCAGTTACTCGTGGCAGGAAACTAATGAAAAACTGTTTTTT
TRBD1	-	TRBJ2-3	TRBV6-1	19	CASSEATEPGQGGTDTQYF	TGTGCCAGCAGTGAAGCAACGGAGCCGGGACAGGGAGGCACAGATACGCAGTATTTT
-	-	TRBJ1-4	TRBV28	14	CASSFRTANEKLFF	TGTGCCAGCAGTTTCCGGACAGCTAATGAAAAACTGTTTTTT
TRBD1	-	TRBJ1-1	TRBV24-1	18	CATSDHENRQGPNTEAFF	TGTGCCACCAGTGACCATGAAAATAGACAGGGTCCGAACACTGAAGCTTTCTTT
-	-	TRBJ2-3	TRBV6-5	14	CASSPQAPTDTQYF	TGTGCCAGCAGTCCCCAGGCGCCTACAGATACGCAGTATTTT